The 31 T cell receptor beta chains in this list originate from one sample, sequenced in a study of T cell responses to AZD1222 COVID-19 vaccine. TCRdb's table, derived via immunoSEQ multiplex PCR, lists solely in-frame clones and lacks some. The sample consists of fewer than 70,000 clones, over 85% of them appearing once. The sample was peripheral blood, taken on day 0 of AZD1222 vaccination. All receptors derive from an adult in good health.

V gene TRBV3-1 (or the pseudogene TRBV3-2) combines with J gene TRBJ2-6; D unclear. Germline V CDR1 and CDR2: LGHDT, YNNKEL (reference sequence). CDR3 length equals 15 residues. V was shortened by 1 base and J by 0 bases, with 4 bases between the two germline ends. The CDR3 DNA is TGTGCCAGCAGCCAAGGTTACTCTGGGGCCAACGTCCTGACTTTC. Its translation: CASSQGYSGANVLTF.

The chain uses TRBV5-5 and TRBJ1-5; D is undetermined. This CDR3 spans 16 amino acids. V lost 1 base and J lost 2, with 13 bases in between. The germline CDR1 and CDR2 sequences are SGHKS and YYEKEE (reference sequence). The CDR3 DNA reads as TGTGCCAGCAGCTTGATCCCAGTTCGGGGCAATCAGCCCCAGCATTTT. This translates into CASSLIPVRGNQPQHF.

This chain connects TRBV7-7 to TRBJ1-4, with D possibly being TRBD1 (5 bases). Germline loops: CDR1 SSHAT, CDR2 FNYEAQ (reference sequence). The germline V and J ends were trimmed by 1 base and 3 bases, with 9 bases remaining between them. The CDR3 is 15 amino acids. CDR3 sequence: CASSLGAGPNEKLFF. CDR3 bases: TGTGCCAGCAGCTTAGGGGCAGGGCCTAATGAAAAACTGTTTTTT.

This rearrangement joins TRBV7-9 to TRBJ2-3; 9 bases fit TRBD2. The V segment lost 11 bases and the J segment 7 bases; nucleotides outside the gene matches: 10. Germline V gives CDR1 SEHNR, CDR2 FQNEAQ (reference sequence). The CDR3 runs 13 residues. The CDR3 sequence is CAVVAGEPNTQYF. In DNA form, the CDR3 reads TGTGCCGTTGTAGCGGGAGAGCCGAATACGCAGTATTTT.

The chain combines TRBV2 with TRBJ1-5, with a possible D match to TRBD1 (5 bases). V dropped 5 bases and J dropped 5 bases, with 10 bases sitting between them. Looked up from germline, CDR1 is SNHLY and CDR2 is FYNNEI. This CDR3 spans 13 amino acids. The CDR3 DNA is TGTGCCAGCAGTTCCACCAGGGATCAGCCCCAGCATTTT. Its protein is CASSSTRDQPQHF.

This sequence joins TRBV3-1 (or the pseudogene TRBV3-2) and TRBJ2-1; 10 bases align to TRBD2. Looked up from germline, CDR1 is LGHDT and CDR2 is YNNKEL (reference sequence). The V gene end was trimmed by 6 bases and the J gene end by 2 bases; junction bases not matched to a gene: 4. The CDR3 is 15 amino acids. The CDR3 nucleotides read TGTGCCAGCAGATCTAGCGGGGGAACCTACAATGAGCAGTTCTTC. It codes for CASRSSGGTYNEQFF.

The CDR3 loop reads CASSLKRGSSYEQYF. CDR3 in DNA: TGTGCCAGCAGCCTTAAGCGGGGGAGCTCCTACGAGCAGTACTTC. This chain uses TRBV3-1 (or the pseudogene TRBV3-2) with TRBJ2-7, with 8 nucleotides matching TRBD2. The CDR3 is 15 amino acids. V gave up 4 bases and J gave up 0 bases; unmatched junction bases: 5. Germline CDR1 and CDR2: LGHDT and YNNKEL (reference sequence).

This rearrangement joins TRBV2 to TRBJ1-1, with 9 bases identical to TRBD1. After removal of 8 bases from V and 0 bases from J, the junction contained 7 bases not matched to a gene. CDR1 is SNHLY and CDR2 is FYNNEI in the germline V gene. The CDR3 consists of 15 residues. The CDR3 loop reads CASAGTGLMNTEAFF. In DNA form, the CDR3 reads TGTGCCAGCGCCGGGACAGGGCTTATGAACACTGAAGCTTTCTTT.

This clone appeared once. The V and J genes are TRBV3-1 (or the pseudogene TRBV3-2) and TRBJ1-2; D ambiguous. This CDR3 is built from 13 residues. V shed 5 bases and J shed 9 bases, with 16 bases lying between them. Germline V gives CDR1 LGHDT, CDR2 YNNKEL (reference sequence). The CDR3 here is CASSARTDDRYTF. CDR3 coding DNA: TGTGCCAGCAGCGCCCGGACCGATGATCGCTACACCTTC.

V gene TRBV6-5 combines with J gene TRBJ2-2, with 11 bases aligning to TRBD1. The length of the CDR3 is 14 residues. Trimming removed 7 bases from V and 6 bases from J; junction bases left unmatched: 4. Germline loops: CDR1 MNHEY, CDR2 SVGAGI. CDR3 DNA sequence: TGTGCCAGCACACCGGGACAGGGGGCCGGGGAGCTGTTTTTT. Amino acid sequence: CASTPGQGAGELFF.

The rearrangement links TRBV12-5 to TRBJ1-6; 11 bases align to TRBD1. The CDR3 has 14 amino acids. The junction had 4 bases not matched to a gene; V was cut back by 7 bases and J by 8 bases. CDR1 and CDR2 (germline): LGHNT, FRNRAP. The CDR3 reads CASARTGGYSPLHF. The CDR3 nucleotides read TGTGCTAGTGCCAGGACAGGGGGCTATTCACCCCTCCACTTT.

This clone has just one count. The chain employs TRBV6-5 and TRBJ1-5, with a possible D match to TRBD1 (5 bases). The germline V gene encodes CDR1 MNHEY and CDR2 SVGAGI. CDR3 length: 14 amino acids. Trimming cost V 8 bases and J 4 bases, with 15 bases left between them. CDR3 in amino acids: CASGGSPGNQPQHF. DNA of the CDR3: TGTGCCAGCGGGGGGTCCCCGGGGAATCAGCCCCAGCATTTT.

The chain employs TRBV3-1 (or the pseudogene TRBV3-2) and TRBJ1-3; D gene unclear. V lost 0 bases and J lost 1, with 7 bases in between. The CDR3 spans 15 residues. Germline loops: CDR1 LGHDT, CDR2 YNNKEL (reference sequence). The DNA for the CDR3 is TGTGCCAGCAGCCAAGACACCACATCTGGAAACACCATATATTTT. It translates to CASSQDTTSGNTIYF.

The J gene is TRBJ2-5, the V gene TRBV3-1 (or the pseudogene TRBV3-2); no clear D. From germline, CDR1 is LGHDT and CDR2 YNNKEL (reference sequence). Trimming removed 4 bases from V and 2 bases from J, with 5 bases in between. The CDR3 loop spans 12 amino acids. The CDR3 loop is CASSRPQETQYF. For the CDR3, the DNA is TGTGCCAGCAGCCGTCCTCAAGAGACCCAGTACTTC.

The chain links TRBV19 to TRBJ2-7, with 12 bases identical to TRBD2. Germline V gene data show CDR1 as LNHDA and CDR2 as SQIVND (reference sequence). Trimming at V came to 5 bases and at J to 5 bases, leaving 7 bases not matched to a gene. CDR3 length equals 15 residues. The CDR3: CASSSGLAGSHEQYF. In nucleotides, the CDR3 is TGTGCCAGTAGTTCTGGACTAGCGGGGTCCCACGAGCAGTACTTC.

The chain carries TRBV24-1 and TRBJ1-4; 7 bases are shared with TRBD1. Germline loops: CDR1 KGHDR, CDR2 SFDVKD. The CDR3 runs to 14 residues. Trimming at V came to 8 bases and at J to 1 base, leaving 3 bases not matched to a gene. CDR3 DNA: TGTGCCACCACCCAGGGGGAAACTAATGAAAAACTGTTTTTT. This sequence encodes CATTQGETNEKLFF.

The chain employs TRBV10-3 and TRBJ2-4, with TRBD1 matching over 9 bases. Germline assignment: CDR1 ENHRY and CDR2 SYGVKD. This CDR3 comprises 15 residues. The ends lost 8 bases at V and 7 bases at J; junction bases unmatched: 12. The CDR3 here is CAIGRGDGQGNIQYF. The CDR3 nucleotides read TGTGCCATCGGGAGGGGGGACGGACAGGGGAACATTCAGTACTTC.

The rearrangement links TRBV6-4 to TRBJ1-5; D not certain. CDR3 length: 13 amino acids. Germline V gives CDR1 MRHNA, CDR2 SNTAGT. V shed 3 bases and J shed 6 bases, with 9 bases lying between them. The CDR3 sequence is CASSDEWGQPQHF. The CDR3 DNA is TGTGCCAGCAGTGATGAGTGGGGTCAGCCCCAGCATTTT.

The V call is TRBV19, the J call TRBJ1-5, with D hard to call. Germline lookup yields CDR1 LNHDA and CDR2 SQIVND (reference sequence). V gave up 2 bases and J gave up 4 bases, with 9 bases separating them. The CDR3 sequence is 14 residues long. CDR3 sequence reads: CASSIRANNQPQHF. DNA for the CDR3: TGTGCCAGTAGTATACGGGCCAATAATCAGCCCCAGCATTTT.

The chain combines TRBV6-5 with TRBJ2-7; 8 bases are a match to TRBD2. CDR1 is MNHEY and CDR2 is SVGAGI in the germline V gene. The length of the CDR3 is 13 residues. The junction had 6 bases not matched to a gene; V was cut back by 5 bases and J by 6 bases. CDR3 amino acids: CASSTGGLGEQYF. In DNA form, the CDR3 reads TGTGCCAGCAGTACGGGGGGGCTCGGCGAGCAGTACTTC.

Turning to this clone: The junction departs from the called germline gene at one end, perhaps through a read error. The chain carries TRBV12-3 or TRBV12-4 and TRBJ1-1, with 9 bases identical to TRBD1. This CDR3 has 11 residues. The CDR3 loop is CASSLNRGLLF. In DNA, the CDR3 is TGTGCCAGCAGTTTGAACAGGGGGCTCTTGTTT.

The CDR3: CASSQDRSSYNEQFF. For the CDR3, the DNA is TGTGCCAGCAGCCAGGACAGGAGCTCCTACAATGAGCAGTTCTTC. The chain joins TRBV3-1 (or the pseudogene TRBV3-2) to TRBJ2-1, with 7 bases lining up with TRBD1. The junction had 2 bases not matched to a gene; V was cut back by 3 bases and J by 0 bases. CDR3 size: 15 residues. The germline V gene encodes CDR1 LGHDT and CDR2 YNNKEL (reference sequence).

The chain combines TRBV11-2 with TRBJ1-2, with TRBD1 as a possible D gene (5 bases). Germline V lookup: CDR1 SGHAT, CDR2 FQNNGV. V lost 5 bases to trimming and J lost 4 bases, with 14 bases between them. This CDR3 has 14 residues. This CDR3 reads CASSTTGQSYGYTF. CDR3 in DNA: TGTGCCAGCAGCACTACGGGGCAGAGCTATGGCTACACCTTC.

The V and J genes are TRBV7-6 and TRBJ2-3; D uncertain. This CDR3 comprises 15 residues. In germline, CDR1 is SGHVS, CDR2 FNYEAQ. Trimming removed 1 base from V and 1 base from J, with 9 bases in between. The chain's CDR3 is CASSLGGLGTDTQYF. DNA for the CDR3: TGTGCCAGCAGCTTAGGGGGTTTGGGCACAGATACGCAGTATTTT.

This clone was counted once. The rearrangement uses TRBV7-6 and TRBJ2-5, with 7 bases identical to TRBD1. The ends lost 8 bases at V and 5 bases at J; junction bases unmatched: 5. The CDR3 extends over 12 amino acids. The germline V gene encodes CDR1 SGHVS and CDR2 FNYEAQ. The CDR3 DNA reads TGTGCCAGCGAGGGGGCTGGGGAGACCCAGTACTTC. Translating gives CASEGAGETQYF.

The chain links TRBV28 to TRBJ1-1, with 7 bases lining up with TRBD1. CDR1 and CDR2 from the germline V gene are MDHEN and SYDVKM. The CDR3 length is 13 residues. The ends lost 6 bases at V and 1 base at J; junction bases unmatched: 2. CDR3 amino acids: CASSHRGNTEAFF. The CDR3 region has the DNA TGTGCCAGCAGCCACAGGGGGAACACTGAAGCTTTCTTT.

J is TRBJ1-1 and V is TRBV5-6; 8 bases align to TRBD1. V lost 2 bases, J lost 0 bases, and 9 bases stayed unmatched. Germline V CDR1 and CDR2: SGHDT, YYEEEE. The CDR3 is 17 residues long. CDR3 amino acids: CASSFDRGVTMNTEAFF. DNA of the CDR3: TGTGCCAGCAGCTTCGACAGGGGAGTGACAATGAACACTGAAGCTTTCTTT.

The chain carries TRBV9 and TRBJ2-2; 12 bases are a match to TRBD2. Germline V lookup: CDR1 SGDLS, CDR2 YYNGEE. V lost 2 bases, J lost 5 bases, and 1 base stayed unmatched. This CDR3 spans 15 amino acids. In DNA form, the CDR3 reads TGTGCCAGCAGCGTTACTAGCGGGGGGACCGGGGAGCTGTTTTTT. Protein sequence: CASSVTSGGTGELFF.

J is TRBJ2-7 and V is TRBV13; D possibly corresponds to TRBD2 (5 bases). Trimming took off 5 bases at V and 0 bases at J, with 11 bases between the two ends. The CDR3 runs to 14 residues. The germline V gene encodes CDR1 PRHDT and CDR2 FYEKMQ (reference sequence). The CDR3 nucleotides are TGTGCCAGCAGCCCGGACCGGGACTCCTACGAGCAGTACTTC. Translated: CASSPDRDSYEQYF. The variable domain in full, with the rest retrieved from reference TRBV13 and TRBJ2-7, is AAGVIQSPRHLIKEKRETATLKCYPIPRHDTVYWYQQGPGQDPQFLISFYEKMQSDKGSIPDRFSAQQFSDYHSELNMSSLELGDSALYFCASSPDRDSYEQYFGPGTRLTVT.

This clone appeared once. The rearrangement uses TRBV10-2 and TRBJ1-2, with D uncertain. The CDR3 has 13 residues. The germline V and J ends were trimmed by 10 bases and 0 bases, with 12 bases remaining between them. Per germline, CDR1 WSHSY and CDR2 SAAADI. The CDR3 DNA sequence: TGCGCCACCCAACCGGGCCCTAACTATGGCTACACCTTC. Protein product: CATQPGPNYGYTF.

The chain joins TRBV19 to TRBJ1-1; 7 nucleotides agree with TRBD1. The CDR3 has 14 amino acids. Germline V CDR1 and CDR2: LNHDA, SQIVND (reference sequence). The V gene end was trimmed by 5 bases and the J gene end by 2 bases; junction bases not matched to a gene: 5. The CDR3 loop reads CASSLRQGNTEAFF. The DNA for the CDR3 is TGTGCCAGTAGTCTACGACAGGGTAACACTGAAGCTTTCTTT. The full variable domain, in which reference TRBV19 and TRBJ1-1 provide the parts outside the CDR3, is DGGITQSPKYLFRKEGQNVTLSCEQNLNHDAMYWYRQDPGQGLRLIYYSQIVNDFQKGDIAEGYSVSREKKESFPLTVTSAQKNPTAFYLCASSLRQGNTEAFFGQGTRLTVV.